The next 20 T cell receptor beta chains were all read from a single sample in a study of OX40 agonist ivuxolimab in advanced cancers. Profiled with immunoSEQ multiplex PCR; TCRdb holds only in-frame clones, not every one. The data show approximately 27,000 clones, with 70% to 80% seen just once and about 16% held by the top ten. The sequenced sample was CD4+ or CD8+ T cells sorted from blood, obtained in a trial of the OX40 agonist ivuxolimab. The receptor set was obtained from an adult with an advanced solid tumor such as melanoma, head and neck, liver or kidney cancer.

The V gene is TRBV20-1, the J gene TRBJ2-5; D gene uncertain. The V gene's germline CDR1 is DFQATT and CDR2 SNEGSKA (reference sequence). Trimming cost V 4 bases and J 4 bases, with 7 bases left between them. The CDR3 is made up of 11 amino acids. The CDR3 DNA reads as TGCAGTGCTACTATCGGAGAGACCCAGTACTTC. Protein product: CSATIGETQYF.

The chain carries TRBV10-3 and TRBJ2-7; D is tentatively TRBD1 or TRBD2 (6 bases each). The CDR3 runs 14 residues. Germline V lookup: CDR1 ENHRY, CDR2 SYGVKD. V was pared by 2 bases and J by 2 bases, with 10 bases between. The chain's CDR3 is CAISERGVTYEQYF. CDR3 coding DNA: TGTGCCATCAGTGAGAGGGGGGTCACCTACGAGCAGTACTTC.

CDR3 in DNA: TGTGCCAGTAGCCCACTAGCGGGTTCCTTCAACGAGCAGTACTTC. It encodes CASSPLAGSFNEQYF. V gene TRBV19 combines with J gene TRBJ2-7, with 9 bases aligning to TRBD2. Germline assignment: CDR1 LNHDA and CDR2 SQIVND (reference sequence). V was pared by 6 bases and J by 5 bases, with 11 bases of the junction left unmatched. The CDR3 sequence is 15 residues long.

The rearrangement uses TRBV5-4 and TRBJ2-3, with a weak D call TRBD1 (5 bases). Germline CDR1 reads SGHNT; CDR2 reads YYREEE (reference sequence). CDR3 length equals 16 residues. V gave up 0 bases and J gave up 1 base, with 12 bases separating them. The CDR3 region is CASSLAKGMGTDTQYF. CDR3 DNA: TGTGCCAGCAGCTTGGCCAAGGGGATGGGCACAGATACGCAGTATTTT.

J is TRBJ1-1 and V is TRBV6-4; TRBD1 aligns across 7 bases. The CDR3 is 17 amino acids. Germline V lookup: CDR1 MRHNA, CDR2 SNTAGT. Unmatched junction bases numbered 12, after V lost 2 bases and J lost 3 bases. CDR3 sequence reads: CASSDTLTGRGDTEAFF. CDR3 in DNA: TGTGCCAGCAGTGACACCCTGACAGGGAGAGGGGACACTGAAGCTTTCTTT.

V gene TRBV19 combines with J gene TRBJ1-2; TRBD1 matches 7 bases. V shed 5 bases, J shed 8 bases, and the junction held 8 bases outside the gene matches. Germline-derived CDR1 and CDR2 are LNHDA and SQIVND (reference sequence). There are 13 residues in the CDR3. As DNA, the CDR3 is TGTGCCAGTAGTCCTAGGGGGCTGCAGGGCTACACCTTC. Translation: CASSPRGLQGYTF.

The V and J genes are TRBV10-3 and TRBJ1-2, with D tentatively TRBD1 (6 bases). V lost 5 bases to trimming and J lost 5 bases, with 21 bases between them. The germline gives CDR1 ENHRY, CDR2 SYGVKD. CDR3 length: 16 residues. This CDR3 is CAISNGADSASYGYTF. For the CDR3, the DNA is TGTGCCATCAGTAATGGCGCGGACAGCGCTTCATATGGCTACACCTTC.

The V call is TRBV19, the J call TRBJ1-6; 11 bases match TRBD1. The CDR3 has 17 amino acids. Germline values: CDR1 LNHDA, CDR2 SQIVND (reference sequence). Losses at the gene ends were 4 bases for V and 2 bases for J; bases not matched to a gene: 4. CDR3 sequence: CASSKDRGLAYNSPLHF. The CDR3 nucleotides are TGTGCCAGTAGTAAGGACAGGGGGCTGGCCTATAATTCACCCCTCCACTTT.

This clone was seen just once. V usage is TRBV25-1 and J usage is TRBJ2-7; 10 bases agree with TRBD2. V gave up 2 bases and J gave up 1 base; unmatched junction bases: 8. The V gene's germline CDR1 is MGHDK and CDR2 SYGVNS. The CDR3 sequence is 17 residues long. CDR3 amino acids: CASSETYTSGESYEQYF. CDR3 coding DNA: TGTGCCAGCAGTGAAACGTACACTAGCGGGGAGTCCTACGAGCAGTACTTC.

The V and J genes are TRBV10-3 and TRBJ2-1, with D possibly being TRBD1 (5 bases). The germline V gene has CDR1 ENHRY and CDR2 SYGVKD. Trimming stripped 0 bases from V and 9 bases from J, with 18 bases between. CDR3 length: 16 residues. The CDR3 DNA reads as TGTGCCATCAGTGAGTCGAAGGCAGGGTCACGGCTTGAGCAGTTCTTC. This encodes CAISESKAGSRLEQFF.

This clone was detected a few times. The chain is built from TRBV9 and TRBJ1-5; possible D gene TRBD1, 5 bases. Trimming left V 3 bases short and J 5 bases short, with 15 bases between. Germline CDR1 reads SGDLS; CDR2 reads YYNGEE. The length of the CDR3 is 15 residues. CDR3 DNA: TGTGCCAGCAGCGAAACCGGGGACCCCTATCAGCCCCAGCATTTT. Amino acid sequence: CASSETGDPYQPQHF.

This clone was detected a few times. CDR3 sequence: CASSILAAGGTDTQYF. As DNA, the CDR3 is TGTGCCAGTAGTATACTGGCAGCGGGGGGCACAGATACGCAGTATTTT. V and J are TRBV19 and TRBJ2-3, with 8 bases aligning to TRBD2. CDR1 LNHDA and CDR2 SQIVND come from the germline V gene (reference sequence). V dropped 2 bases and J dropped 1; count of bases not matched to a gene: 5. The CDR3 extends over 16 amino acids.

The table lists this clone with a few counts. This chain joins TRBV4-1 and TRBJ2-7; no reliable D call. CDR1 MGHRA and CDR2 YSYEKL come from the germline V gene. The V end was cut by 0 bases, the J end by 0 bases, with 9 bases between. The CDR3 totals 15 residues. Here the CDR3 DNA reads TGCGCCAGCAGCCAAGACAATACAGCCTCCTACGAGCAGTACTTC. Protein sequence: CASSQDNTASYEQYF.

V and J are TRBV19 and TRBJ1-5; a weak D match, TRBD1 (5 bases). This CDR3 spans 16 amino acids. Trimming left V 6 bases short and J 2 bases short, with 17 bases between. CDR1 and CDR2 (germline): LNHDA, SQIVND (reference sequence). CDR3 protein: CASRHAGPPGNQPQHF. For the CDR3, the DNA is TGTGCCAGTAGACACGCGGGACCCCCGGGCAATCAGCCCCAGCATTTT.

The rearrangement links TRBV6-6 to TRBJ2-7; D is undetermined. This CDR3 region has 14 residues. Trimming took off 0 bases at V and 2 bases at J, with 8 bases between the two ends. Germline V gives CDR1 MNHNY, CDR2 SVGAGI (reference sequence). The CDR3 reads CASSYSGLPYEQYF. CDR3 DNA: TGTGCCAGCAGTTACTCCGGGCTACCCTACGAGCAGTACTTC.

The CDR3 DNA reads as TGTGCCATCAGTGAGGGATTATCGGGGGACAATGAGCAGTTCTTC. Its translation is CAISEGLSGDNEQFF. V gene TRBV10-3 combines with J gene TRBJ2-1; D is possibly TRBD2 (6 bases). From germline, CDR1 is ENHRY and CDR2 SYGVKD. This CDR3 is 15 amino acids long. V dropped 2 bases and J dropped 5 bases, with 13 bases sitting between them.

This chain joins TRBV6-1 and TRBJ1-3, with D uncertain. CDR3 size: 14 residues. Germline V gene data show CDR1 as MNHNS and CDR2 as SASEGT. V lost 3 bases and J 0 bases, leaving 6 bases between the germline ends. The CDR3 here is CASSERVSGNTIYF. CDR3 bases: TGTGCCAGCAGTGAGCGGGTCTCTGGAAACACCATATATTTT.

The chain is built from TRBV21-1 and TRBJ2-3. TRBV21-1 is a pseudogene segment. This CDR3 comprises 17 residues. CDR3 in amino acids: CASSKDKGPNSSDTQYF. The CDR3 nucleotides are TGTGCCAGCAGCAAAGACAAGGGCCCGAATAGTAGTGATACGCAGTATTTT.

CDR3 sequence: CASSQGTGSYEQYF. CDR3 sequence (DNA): TGCGCCAGCAGTCAAGGGACAGGGTCCTACGAGCAGTACTTC. V usage is TRBV23-1 and J usage is TRBJ2-7, with 9 bases identical to TRBD1. TRBV23-1 is designated an ORF whose function remains uncertain. The V and J ends lost 2 bases and 1 base, in that order; junction bases with no gene match: 0. The CDR3 is made up of 14 amino acids.

V gene TRBV14 combines with J gene TRBJ1-2, with D possibly TRBD1 on 5 matching bases. This CDR3 contains 17 residues. The V end was cut by 0 bases, the J end by 4 bases, with 18 bases between. Germline values: CDR1 SGHDN, CDR2 FVKESK. Here the CDR3 reads CASSQEAGTIFGYGYTF. In DNA, the CDR3 is TGTGCCAGCAGCCAAGAGGCAGGGACCATCTTTGGCTATGGCTACACCTTC.